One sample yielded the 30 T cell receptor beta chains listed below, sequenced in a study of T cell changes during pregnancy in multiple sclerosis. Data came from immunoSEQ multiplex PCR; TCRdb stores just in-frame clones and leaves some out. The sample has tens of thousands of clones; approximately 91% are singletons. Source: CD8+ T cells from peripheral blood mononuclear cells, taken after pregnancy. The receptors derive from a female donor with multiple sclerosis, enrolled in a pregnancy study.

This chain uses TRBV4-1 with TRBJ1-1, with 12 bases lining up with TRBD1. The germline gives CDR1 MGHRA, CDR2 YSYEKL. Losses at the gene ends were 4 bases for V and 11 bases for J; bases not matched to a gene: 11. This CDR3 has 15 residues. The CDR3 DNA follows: TGCGCCAGCAGCCCGTCCCGGGACAGGGGGCGCCGGGCTTTCTTT. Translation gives CASSPSRDRGRRAFF.

CDR3 coding DNA: TGTGCCAGCAGCGAAAACCGGGAGGTCGCCCGTCAAGAGACCCAGTACTTC. It specifies CASSENREVARQETQYF. The chain combines TRBV7-6 with TRBJ2-5, with 7 bases identical to TRBD2. Germline CDR1 SGHVS, CDR2 FNYEAQ. This CDR3 has 17 residues. V shed 5 bases and J 2 bases; nucleotides not matched to a gene: 14.

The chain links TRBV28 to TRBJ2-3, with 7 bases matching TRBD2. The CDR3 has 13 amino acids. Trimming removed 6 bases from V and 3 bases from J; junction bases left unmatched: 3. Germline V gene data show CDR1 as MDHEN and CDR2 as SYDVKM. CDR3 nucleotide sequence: TGTGCCAGCAGCCCCGGGAGGACAGATACGCAGTATTTT. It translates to CASSPGRTDTQYF.

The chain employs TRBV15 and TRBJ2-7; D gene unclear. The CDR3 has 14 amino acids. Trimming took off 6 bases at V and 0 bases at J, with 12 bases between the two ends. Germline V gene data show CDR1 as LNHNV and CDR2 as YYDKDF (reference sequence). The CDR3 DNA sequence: TGTGCCACCAGGTCTCTTCACAGCTCCTACGAGCAGTACTTC. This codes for CATRSLHSSYEQYF.

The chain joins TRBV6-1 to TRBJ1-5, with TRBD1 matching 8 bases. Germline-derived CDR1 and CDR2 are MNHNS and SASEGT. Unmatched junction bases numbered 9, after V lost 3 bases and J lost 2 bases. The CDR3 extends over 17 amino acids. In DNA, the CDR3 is TGTGCCAGCAGTGACGACAGGGGTCTTTGGGGCAATCAGCCCCAGCATTTT. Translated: CASSDDRGLWGNQPQHF.

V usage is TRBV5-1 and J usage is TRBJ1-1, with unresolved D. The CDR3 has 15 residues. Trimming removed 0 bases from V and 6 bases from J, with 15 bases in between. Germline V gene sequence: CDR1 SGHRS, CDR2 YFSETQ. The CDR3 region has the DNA TGCGCCAGCAGCTTGGCCGTGACGGGGTCCGCTGAAGCTTTCTTT. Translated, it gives CASSLAVTGSAEAFF. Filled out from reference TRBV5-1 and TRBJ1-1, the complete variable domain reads KAGVTQTPRYLIKTRGQQVTLSCSPISGHRSVSWYQQTPGQGLQFLFEYFSETQRNKGNFPGRFSGRQFSNSRSEMNVSTLELGDSALYLCASSLAVTGSAEAFFGQGTRLTVV.

CDR3 sequence reads: CASSWQWATEAFF. For the CDR3, the DNA is TGTGCCAGCAGTTGGCAGTGGGCCACTGAAGCTTTCTTT. The chain carries TRBV6-5 and TRBJ1-1; no clear D. CDR1 is MNHEY and CDR2 is SVGAGI in the germline V gene. This CDR3 spans 13 amino acids. V was clipped by 4 bases and J by 4 bases, with 10 bases between them.

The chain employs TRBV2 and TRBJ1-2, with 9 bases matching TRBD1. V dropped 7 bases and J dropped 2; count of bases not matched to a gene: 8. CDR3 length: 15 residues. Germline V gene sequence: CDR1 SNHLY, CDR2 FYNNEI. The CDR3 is CASTTTGTGNYGYTF. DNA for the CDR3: TGTGCCAGCACCACGACCGGGACAGGGAACTATGGCTACACCTTC.

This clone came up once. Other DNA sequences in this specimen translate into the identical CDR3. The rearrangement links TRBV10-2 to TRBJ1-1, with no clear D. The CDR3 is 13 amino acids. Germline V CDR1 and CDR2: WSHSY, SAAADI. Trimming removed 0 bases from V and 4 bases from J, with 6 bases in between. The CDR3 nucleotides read TGCGCCAGCAGTGAGTCGAGAGGCACTGAAGCTTTCTTT. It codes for CASSESRGTEAFF.

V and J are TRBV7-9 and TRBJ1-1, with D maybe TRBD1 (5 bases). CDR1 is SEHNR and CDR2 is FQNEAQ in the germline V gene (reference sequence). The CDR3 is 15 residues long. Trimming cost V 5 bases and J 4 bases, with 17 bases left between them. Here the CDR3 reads CASSRGGKLATEAFF. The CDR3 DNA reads TGTGCCAGCAGCCGGGGGGGTAAGTTGGCCACTGAAGCTTTCTTT.

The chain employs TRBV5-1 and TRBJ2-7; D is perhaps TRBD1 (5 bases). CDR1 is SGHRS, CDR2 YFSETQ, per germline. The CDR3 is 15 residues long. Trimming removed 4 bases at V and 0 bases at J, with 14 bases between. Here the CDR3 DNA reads TGCGCCAGCAGCCCGAGATCACAGGTCTCCTACGAGCAGTACTTC. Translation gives CASSPRSQVSYEQYF.

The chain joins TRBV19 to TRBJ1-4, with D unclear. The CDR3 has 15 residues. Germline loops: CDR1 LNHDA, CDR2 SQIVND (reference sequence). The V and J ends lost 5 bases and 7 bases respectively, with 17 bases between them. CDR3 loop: CASSVLGRAIEKLFF. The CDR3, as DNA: TGTGCCAGTAGTGTTCTTGGGAGGGCAATTGAAAAACTGTTTTTT. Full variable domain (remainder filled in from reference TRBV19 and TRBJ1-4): DGGITQSPKYLFRKEGQNVTLSCEQNLNHDAMYWYRQDPGQGLRLIYYSQIVNDFQKGDIAEGYSVSREKKESFPLTVTSAQKNPTAFYLCASSVLGRAIEKLFFGSGTQLSVL.

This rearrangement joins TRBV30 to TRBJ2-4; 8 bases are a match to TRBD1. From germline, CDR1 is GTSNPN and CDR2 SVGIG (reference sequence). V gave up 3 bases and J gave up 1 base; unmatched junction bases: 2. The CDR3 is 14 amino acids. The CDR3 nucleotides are TGTGCCTGGAGGGACAGGGTGGCCAAAAACATTCAGTACTTC. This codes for CAWRDRVAKNIQYF.

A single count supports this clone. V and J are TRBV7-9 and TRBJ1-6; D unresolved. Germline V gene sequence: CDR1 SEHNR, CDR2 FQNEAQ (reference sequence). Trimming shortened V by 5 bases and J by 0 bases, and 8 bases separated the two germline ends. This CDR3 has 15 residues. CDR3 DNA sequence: TGTGCCAGCAGCCCTGGGAGCTCCTATAATTCACCCCTCCACTTT. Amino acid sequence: CASSPGSSYNSPLHF.

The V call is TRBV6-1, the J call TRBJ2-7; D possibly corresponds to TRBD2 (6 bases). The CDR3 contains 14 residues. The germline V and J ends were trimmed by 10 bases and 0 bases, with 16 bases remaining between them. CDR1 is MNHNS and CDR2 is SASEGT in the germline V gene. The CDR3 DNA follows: TGTGCCACCGCCCGCAGCGGGCGCTCCTACGAGCAGTACTTC. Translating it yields CATARSGRSYEQYF.

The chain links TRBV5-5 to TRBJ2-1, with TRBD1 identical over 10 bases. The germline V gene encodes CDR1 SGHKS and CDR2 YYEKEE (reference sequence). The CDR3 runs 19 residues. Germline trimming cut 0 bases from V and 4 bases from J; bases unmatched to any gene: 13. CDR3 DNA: TGTGCCAGCAGCTTGGGGTTGTGGGACAGGGGTATGAGGTACAATGAGCAGTTCTTC. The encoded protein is CASSLGLWDRGMRYNEQFF. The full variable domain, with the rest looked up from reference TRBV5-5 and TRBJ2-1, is DAGVTQSPTHLIKTRGQQVTLRCSPISGHKSVSWYQQVLGQGPQFIFQYYEKEERGRGNFPDRFSARQFPNYSSELNVNALLLGDSALYLCASSLGLWDRGMRYNEQFFGPGTRLTVL.

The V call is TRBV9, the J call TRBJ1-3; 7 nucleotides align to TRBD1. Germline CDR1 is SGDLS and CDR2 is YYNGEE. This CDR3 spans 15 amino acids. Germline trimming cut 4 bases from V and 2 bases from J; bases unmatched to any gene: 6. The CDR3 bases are TGTGCCAGCAGCCCAACGACAGGGACTGGAAACACCATATATTTT. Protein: CASSPTTGTGNTIYF.

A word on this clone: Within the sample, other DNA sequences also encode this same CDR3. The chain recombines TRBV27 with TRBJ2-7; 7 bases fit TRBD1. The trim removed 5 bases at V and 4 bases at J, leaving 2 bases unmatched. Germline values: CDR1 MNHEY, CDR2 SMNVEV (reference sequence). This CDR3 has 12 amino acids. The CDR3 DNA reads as TGTGCCAGCAGTGTGACAGGGTACGAGCAGTACTTC. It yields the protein CASSVTGYEQYF.

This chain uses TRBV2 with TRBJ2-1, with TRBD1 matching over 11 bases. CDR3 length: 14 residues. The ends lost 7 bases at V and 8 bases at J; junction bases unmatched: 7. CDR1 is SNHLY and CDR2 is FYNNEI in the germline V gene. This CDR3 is CASIYRTGGDEQFF. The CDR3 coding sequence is TGTGCCAGCATCTACCGGACAGGGGGCGATGAGCAGTTCTTC.

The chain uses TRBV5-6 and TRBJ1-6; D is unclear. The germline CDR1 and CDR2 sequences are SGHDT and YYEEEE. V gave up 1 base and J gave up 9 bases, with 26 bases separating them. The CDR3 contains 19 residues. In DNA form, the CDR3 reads TGTGCCAGCAGCTTGAGAGGCGGGCTGGGAGACACTTTCGGTTCACCCCTCCACTTT. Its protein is CASSLRGGLGDTFGSPLHF.

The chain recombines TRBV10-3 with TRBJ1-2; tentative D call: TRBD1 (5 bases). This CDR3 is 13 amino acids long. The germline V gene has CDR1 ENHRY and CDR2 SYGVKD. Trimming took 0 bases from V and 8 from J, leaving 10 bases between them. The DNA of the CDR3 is TGTGCCATCAGTGAGTCGGCGCGGGGGGGCTACACCTTC. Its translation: CAISESARGGYTF.

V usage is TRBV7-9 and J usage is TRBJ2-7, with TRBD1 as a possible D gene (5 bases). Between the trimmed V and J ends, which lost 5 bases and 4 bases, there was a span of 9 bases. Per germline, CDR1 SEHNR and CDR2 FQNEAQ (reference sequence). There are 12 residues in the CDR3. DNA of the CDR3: TGTGCCAGCAGCACCCAGGGTTACGAGCAGTACTTC. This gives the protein CASSTQGYEQYF.

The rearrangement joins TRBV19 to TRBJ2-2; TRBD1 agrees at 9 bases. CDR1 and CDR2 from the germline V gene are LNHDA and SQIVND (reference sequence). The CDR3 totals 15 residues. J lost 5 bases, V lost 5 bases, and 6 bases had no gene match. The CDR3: CASSLGTGPTGELFF. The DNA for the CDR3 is TGTGCCAGTAGTTTAGGGACAGGGCCGACCGGGGAGCTGTTTTTT.

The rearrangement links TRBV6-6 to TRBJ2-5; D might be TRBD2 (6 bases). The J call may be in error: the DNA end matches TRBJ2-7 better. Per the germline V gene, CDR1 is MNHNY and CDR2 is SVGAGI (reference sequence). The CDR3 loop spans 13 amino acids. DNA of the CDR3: TGTGCCAGCAGTTACTCACTAGCCGACGAGCAGTACTTC. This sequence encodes CASSYSLADEQYF.

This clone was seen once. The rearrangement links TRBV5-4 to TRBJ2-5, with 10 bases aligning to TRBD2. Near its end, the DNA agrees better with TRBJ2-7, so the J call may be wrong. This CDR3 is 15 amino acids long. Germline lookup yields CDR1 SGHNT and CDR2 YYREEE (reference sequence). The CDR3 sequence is CASSPLAGGSYEQYF. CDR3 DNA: TGTGCCAGCAGTCCTTTAGCGGGGGGAAGCTACGAGCAGTACTTC.

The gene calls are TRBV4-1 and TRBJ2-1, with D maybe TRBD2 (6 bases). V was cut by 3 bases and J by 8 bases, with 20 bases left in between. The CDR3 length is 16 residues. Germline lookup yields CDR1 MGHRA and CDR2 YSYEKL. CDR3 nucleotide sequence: TGCGCCAGCAGCCAGCCCGGGACTCCGCGAAAGTATGAGCAGTTCTTC. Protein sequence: CASSQPGTPRKYEQFF.

The CDR3 loop reads CASSARDRESETQYF. The CDR3 DNA reads as TGTGCCAGCAGTGCGCGGGACAGGGAATCAGAGACCCAGTACTTC. The rearrangement uses TRBV27 and TRBJ2-5, with TRBD1 identical over 9 bases. CDR3 length equals 15 residues. With V trimmed by 5 bases and J by 4 bases, 8 bases remained unmatched. Germline CDR1 reads MNHEY; CDR2 reads SMNVEV (reference sequence).

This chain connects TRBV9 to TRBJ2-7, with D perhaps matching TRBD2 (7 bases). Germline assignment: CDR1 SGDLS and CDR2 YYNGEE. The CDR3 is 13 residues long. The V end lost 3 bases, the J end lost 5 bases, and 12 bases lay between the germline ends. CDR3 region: CASSGAGAHEQYF. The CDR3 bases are TGTGCCAGCAGCGGGGCGGGGGCCCACGAGCAGTACTTC.

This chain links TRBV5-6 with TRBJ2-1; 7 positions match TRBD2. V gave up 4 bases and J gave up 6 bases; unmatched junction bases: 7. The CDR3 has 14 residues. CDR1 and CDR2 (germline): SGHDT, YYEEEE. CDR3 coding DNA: TGTGCCAGCAGCCCACTAGGGAGGGTCAATGAGCAGTTCTTC. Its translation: CASSPLGRVNEQFF.

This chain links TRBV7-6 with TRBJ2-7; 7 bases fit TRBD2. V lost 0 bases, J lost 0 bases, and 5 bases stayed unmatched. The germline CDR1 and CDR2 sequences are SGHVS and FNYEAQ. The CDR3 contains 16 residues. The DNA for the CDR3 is TGTGCCAGCAGCTTAGCGGAGGCGGGGGTCTCCTACGAGCAGTACTTC. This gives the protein CASSLAEAGVSYEQYF.